The subject of this entry is one T cell receptor (beta chain). What it binds is unknown. The data derive from a study of T cell responses to AZD1222 COVID-19 vaccine. Produced via immunoSEQ multiplex PCR; TCRdb's table is partial and in-frame only. Of about 120,000 clones in the sample, 88% were seen once. General study findings and limits: Sampling that yielded the repertoires occurred only after the peak T cell response. CD4 TCRs linked to vaccination spanned spike, dominating at 160-218 and 743-854. Spike-specific TCR breadth and depth grew following two AZD1222 doses.

Germline assignment: CDR1 SGHRS and CDR2 YFSETQ. J gave up 5 bases and V 0 bases, and 2 bases lay outside the gene matches. CDR3 length equals 14 residues. The chain recombines TRBV5-1 with TRBJ1-1; 9 bases fit TRBD1. The source was peripheral blood, collected on day 0 of AZD1222 vaccination. The source is an adult in good health. The CDR3 loop reads CASSLDGQGTEAFF. CDR3 DNA: TGCGCCAGCAGCTTGGATGGACAGGGGACTGAAGCTTTCTTT.